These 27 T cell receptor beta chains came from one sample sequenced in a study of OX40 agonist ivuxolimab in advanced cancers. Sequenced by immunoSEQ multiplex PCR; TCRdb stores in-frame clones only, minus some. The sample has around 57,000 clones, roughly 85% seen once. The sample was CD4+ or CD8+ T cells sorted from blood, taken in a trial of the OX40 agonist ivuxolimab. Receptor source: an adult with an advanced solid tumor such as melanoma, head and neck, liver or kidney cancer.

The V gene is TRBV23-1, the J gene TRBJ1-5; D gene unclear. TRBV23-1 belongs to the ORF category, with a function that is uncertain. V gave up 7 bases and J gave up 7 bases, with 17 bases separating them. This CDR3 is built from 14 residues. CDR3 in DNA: TGCGCCAGCATAGTACGTGTTCCGAGGCAGCCCCAGCATTTT. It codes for CASIVRVPRQPQHF.

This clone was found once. The CDR3 loop is CASRQGVETGELFF. CDR3 DNA sequence: TGTGCCAGCAGACAGGGGGTGGAAACCGGGGAGCTGTTTTTT. This rearrangement joins TRBV9 to TRBJ2-2, with 8 bases aligning to TRBD1. With 5 bases clipped from V and 5 bases from J, the junction kept 5 bases outside the gene matches. CDR1 SGDLS and CDR2 YYNGEE come from the germline V gene. This CDR3 spans 14 amino acids.

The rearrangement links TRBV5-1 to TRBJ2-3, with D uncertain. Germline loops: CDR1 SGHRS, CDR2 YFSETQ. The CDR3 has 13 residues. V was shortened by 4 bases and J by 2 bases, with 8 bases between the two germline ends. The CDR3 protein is CASSQTPTDTQYF. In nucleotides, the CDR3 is TGCGCCAGCAGCCAAACCCCCACAGATACGCAGTATTTT.

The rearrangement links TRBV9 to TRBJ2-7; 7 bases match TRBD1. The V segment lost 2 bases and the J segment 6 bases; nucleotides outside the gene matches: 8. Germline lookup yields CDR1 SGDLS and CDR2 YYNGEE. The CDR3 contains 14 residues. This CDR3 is CASSVRDRVGEQYF. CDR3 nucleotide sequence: TGTGCCAGCAGCGTTCGAGACAGGGTCGGCGAGCAGTACTTC.

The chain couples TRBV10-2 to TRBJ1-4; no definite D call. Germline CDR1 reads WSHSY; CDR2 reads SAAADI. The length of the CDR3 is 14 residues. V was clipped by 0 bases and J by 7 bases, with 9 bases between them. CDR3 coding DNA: TGCGCCAGCAGTGAGTCGTGGGCAGGTGAAAAACTGTTTTTT. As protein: CASSESWAGEKLFF.

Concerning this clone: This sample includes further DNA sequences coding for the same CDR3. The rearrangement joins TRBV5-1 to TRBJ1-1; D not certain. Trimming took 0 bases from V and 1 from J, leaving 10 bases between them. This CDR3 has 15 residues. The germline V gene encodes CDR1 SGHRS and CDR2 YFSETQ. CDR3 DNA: TGCGCCAGCAGCTTGGAACCGGGCGCGAACACTGAAGCTTTCTTT. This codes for CASSLEPGANTEAFF. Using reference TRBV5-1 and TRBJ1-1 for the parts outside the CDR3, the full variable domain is KAGVTQTPRYLIKTRGQQVTLSCSPISGHRSVSWYQQTPGQGLQFLFEYFSETQRNKGNFPGRFSGRQFSNSRSEMNVSTLELGDSALYLCASSLEPGANTEAFFGQGTRLTVV.

CDR3 sequence: CASSAGLAVNEQFF. The CDR3 DNA reads TGTGCCAGTAGTGCGGGACTAGCGGTCAATGAGCAGTTCTTC. The rearrangement joins TRBV19 to TRBJ2-1, with 11 bases lining up with TRBD2. The CDR3 length is 14 residues. V lost 5 bases and J lost 6; bases outside the gene matches: 3. Germline values: CDR1 LNHDA, CDR2 SQIVND (reference sequence). Combining the CDR3 with reference TRBV19 and TRBJ2-1 gives the whole variable domain DGGITQSPKYLFRKEGQNVTLSCEQNLNHDAMYWYRQDPGQGLRLIYYSQIVNDFQKGDIAEGYSVSREKKESFPLTVTSAQKNPTAFYLCASSAGLAVNEQFFGPGTRLTVL.

The CDR3 sequence: CASSLAGAEDTQYF. In DNA, the CDR3 is TGTGCCAGCAGCCTAGCGGGAGCTGAAGATACGCAGTATTTT. This sequence joins TRBV11-3 and TRBJ2-3, with TRBD2 identical over 10 bases. The CDR3 consists of 14 residues. V shed 5 bases, J shed 5 bases, and the junction held 4 bases outside the gene matches. CDR1 and CDR2 from the germline V gene are SGHNT and YENEEA.

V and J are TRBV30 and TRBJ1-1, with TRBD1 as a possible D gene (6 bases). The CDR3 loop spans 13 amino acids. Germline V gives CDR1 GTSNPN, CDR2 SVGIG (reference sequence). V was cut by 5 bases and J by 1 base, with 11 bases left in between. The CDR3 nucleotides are TGTGCCTGGTCAAGGGGGGGGAACACTGAAGCTTTCTTT. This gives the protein CAWSRGGNTEAFF.

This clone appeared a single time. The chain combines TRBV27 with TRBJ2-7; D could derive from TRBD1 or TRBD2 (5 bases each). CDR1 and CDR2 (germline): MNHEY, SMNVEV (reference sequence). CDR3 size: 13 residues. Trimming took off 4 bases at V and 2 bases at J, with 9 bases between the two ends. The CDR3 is CASSSLGPYEQYF. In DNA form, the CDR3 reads TGTGCCAGCAGTTCACTGGGACCCTACGAGCAGTACTTC.

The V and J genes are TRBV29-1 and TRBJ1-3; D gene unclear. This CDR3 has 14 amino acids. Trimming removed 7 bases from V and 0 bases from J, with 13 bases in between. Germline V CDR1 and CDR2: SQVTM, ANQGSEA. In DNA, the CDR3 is TGCAGCGGGATACTCGGCAACTCTGGAAACACCATATATTTT. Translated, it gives CSGILGNSGNTIYF.

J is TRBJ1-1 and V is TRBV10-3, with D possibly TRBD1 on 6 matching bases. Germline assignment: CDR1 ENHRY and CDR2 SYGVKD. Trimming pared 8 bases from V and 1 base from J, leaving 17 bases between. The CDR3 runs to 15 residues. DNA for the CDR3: TGTGCCATCCGGGGTTGGACAGACCCGAACACTGAAGCTTTCTTT. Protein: CAIRGWTDPNTEAFF.

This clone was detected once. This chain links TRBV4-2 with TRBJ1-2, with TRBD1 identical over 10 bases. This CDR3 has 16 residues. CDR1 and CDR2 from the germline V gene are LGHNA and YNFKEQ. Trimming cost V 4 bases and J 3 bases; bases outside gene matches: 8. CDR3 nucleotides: TGTGCCAGCAGCCTAACTCAGGGGACAGGGGACTATGGCTACACCTTC. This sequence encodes CASSLTQGTGDYGYTF.

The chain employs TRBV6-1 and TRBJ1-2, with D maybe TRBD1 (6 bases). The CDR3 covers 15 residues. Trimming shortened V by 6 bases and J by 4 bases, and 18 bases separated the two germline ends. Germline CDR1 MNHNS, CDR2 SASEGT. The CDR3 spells CASSSRNRAIYGYTF. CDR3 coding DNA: TGTGCCAGCAGCTCTAGGAACAGGGCTATCTATGGCTACACCTTC.

CDR3: CASSQDQETQYF. CDR3 in DNA: TGTGCCAGCTCACAGGACCAAGAGACCCAGTACTTC. This chain uses TRBV18 with TRBJ2-5; D gene ambiguous. Deletions cut 4 bases from V and 0 bases from J, with 3 bases between. Looked up from germline, CDR1 is KGHSH and CDR2 is LQKENI. This CDR3 spans 12 amino acids.

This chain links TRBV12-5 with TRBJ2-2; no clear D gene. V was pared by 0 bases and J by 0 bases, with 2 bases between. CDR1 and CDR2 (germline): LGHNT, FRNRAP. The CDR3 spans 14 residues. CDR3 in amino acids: CASGLVPNTGELFF. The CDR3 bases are TGTGCTAGTGGTTTGGTACCGAACACCGGGGAGCTGTTTTTT.

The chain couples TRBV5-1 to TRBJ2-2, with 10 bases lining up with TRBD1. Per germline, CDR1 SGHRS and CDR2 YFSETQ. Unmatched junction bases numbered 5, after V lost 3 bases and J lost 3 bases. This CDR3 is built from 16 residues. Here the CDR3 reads CASSWAGTGDTGELFF. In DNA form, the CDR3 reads TGCGCCAGCAGCTGGGCGGGGACAGGGGACACCGGGGAGCTGTTTTTT.

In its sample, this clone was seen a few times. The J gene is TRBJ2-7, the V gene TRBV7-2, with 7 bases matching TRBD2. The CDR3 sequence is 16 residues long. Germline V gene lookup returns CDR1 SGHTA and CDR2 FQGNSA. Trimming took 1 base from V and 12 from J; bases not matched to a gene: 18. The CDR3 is CASSLGGASGPLMGYF. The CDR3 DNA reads TGTGCCAGCAGCTTAGGCGGGGCTAGCGGACCCCTTATGGGGTACTTC.

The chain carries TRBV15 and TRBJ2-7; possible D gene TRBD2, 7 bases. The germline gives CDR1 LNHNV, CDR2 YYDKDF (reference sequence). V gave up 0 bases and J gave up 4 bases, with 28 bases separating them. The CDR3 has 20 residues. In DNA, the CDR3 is TGTGCCACCAGCAGAGATCCAATCGGGGGGCTGGGACGGACCTCTTACGAGCAGTACTTC. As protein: CATSRDPIGGLGRTSYEQYF.

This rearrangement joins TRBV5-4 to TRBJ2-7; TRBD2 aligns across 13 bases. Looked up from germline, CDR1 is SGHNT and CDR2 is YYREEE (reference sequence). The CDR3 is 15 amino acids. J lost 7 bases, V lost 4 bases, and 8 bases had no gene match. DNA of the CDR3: TGTGCCAGCAGCCAAGGACTAGCGGGAGTGGGTGAGCAGTACTTC. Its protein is CASSQGLAGVGEQYF.

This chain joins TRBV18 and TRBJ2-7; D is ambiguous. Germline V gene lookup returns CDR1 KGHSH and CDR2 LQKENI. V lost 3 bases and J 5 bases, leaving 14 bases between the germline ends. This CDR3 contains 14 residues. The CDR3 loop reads CASSPDLNRDEQYF. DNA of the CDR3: TGTGCCAGCTCACCCGACTTGAACCGGGACGAGCAGTACTTC.

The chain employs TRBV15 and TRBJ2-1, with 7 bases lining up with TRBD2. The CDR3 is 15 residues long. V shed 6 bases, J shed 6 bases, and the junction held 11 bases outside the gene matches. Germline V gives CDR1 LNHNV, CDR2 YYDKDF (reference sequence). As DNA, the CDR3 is TGTGCCACCAGTAGGGCGGGAGCGGGATTCAATGAGCAGTTCTTC. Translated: CATSRAGAGFNEQFF.

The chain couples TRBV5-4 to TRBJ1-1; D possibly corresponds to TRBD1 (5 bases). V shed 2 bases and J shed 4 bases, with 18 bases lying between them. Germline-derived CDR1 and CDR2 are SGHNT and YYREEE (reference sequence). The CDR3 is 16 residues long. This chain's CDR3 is CASSFDQGLGGTEAFF. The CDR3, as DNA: TGTGCCAGCAGCTTCGACCAGGGTTTGGGTGGCACTGAAGCTTTCTTT.

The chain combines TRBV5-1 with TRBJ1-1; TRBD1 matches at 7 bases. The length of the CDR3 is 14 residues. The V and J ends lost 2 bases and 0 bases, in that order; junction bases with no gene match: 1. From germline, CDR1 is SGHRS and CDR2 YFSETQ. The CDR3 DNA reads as TGCGCCAGCAGCTTAACAGGGGTGAACACTGAAGCTTTCTTT. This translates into CASSLTGVNTEAFF. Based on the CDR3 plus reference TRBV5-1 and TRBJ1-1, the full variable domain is KAGVTQTPRYLIKTRGQQVTLSCSPISGHRSVSWYQQTPGQGLQFLFEYFSETQRNKGNFPGRFSGRQFSNSRSEMNVSTLELGDSALYLCASSLTGVNTEAFFGQGTRLTVV.

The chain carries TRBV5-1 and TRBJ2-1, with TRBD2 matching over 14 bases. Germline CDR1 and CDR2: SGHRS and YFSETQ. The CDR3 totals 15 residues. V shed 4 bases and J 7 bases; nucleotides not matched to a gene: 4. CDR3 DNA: TGCGCCAGCAGCCCGACTAGCGGGAGGGTTAATGAGCAGTTCTTC. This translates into CASSPTSGRVNEQFF.

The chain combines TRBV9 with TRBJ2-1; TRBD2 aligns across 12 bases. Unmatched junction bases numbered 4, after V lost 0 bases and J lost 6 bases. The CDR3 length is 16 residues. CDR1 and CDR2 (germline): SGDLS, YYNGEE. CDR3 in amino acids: CASSVGGTSGPNEQFF. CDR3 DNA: TGTGCCAGCAGCGTAGGGGGGACTAGCGGGCCCAATGAGCAGTTCTTC.

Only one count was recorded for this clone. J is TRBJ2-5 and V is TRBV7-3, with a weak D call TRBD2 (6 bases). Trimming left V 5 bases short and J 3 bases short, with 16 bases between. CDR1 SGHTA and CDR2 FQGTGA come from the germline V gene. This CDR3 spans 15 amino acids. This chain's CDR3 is CASSPKVGGKETQYF. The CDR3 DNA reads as TGTGCCAGCAGCCCTAAAGTGGGGGGTAAAGAGACCCAGTACTTC.